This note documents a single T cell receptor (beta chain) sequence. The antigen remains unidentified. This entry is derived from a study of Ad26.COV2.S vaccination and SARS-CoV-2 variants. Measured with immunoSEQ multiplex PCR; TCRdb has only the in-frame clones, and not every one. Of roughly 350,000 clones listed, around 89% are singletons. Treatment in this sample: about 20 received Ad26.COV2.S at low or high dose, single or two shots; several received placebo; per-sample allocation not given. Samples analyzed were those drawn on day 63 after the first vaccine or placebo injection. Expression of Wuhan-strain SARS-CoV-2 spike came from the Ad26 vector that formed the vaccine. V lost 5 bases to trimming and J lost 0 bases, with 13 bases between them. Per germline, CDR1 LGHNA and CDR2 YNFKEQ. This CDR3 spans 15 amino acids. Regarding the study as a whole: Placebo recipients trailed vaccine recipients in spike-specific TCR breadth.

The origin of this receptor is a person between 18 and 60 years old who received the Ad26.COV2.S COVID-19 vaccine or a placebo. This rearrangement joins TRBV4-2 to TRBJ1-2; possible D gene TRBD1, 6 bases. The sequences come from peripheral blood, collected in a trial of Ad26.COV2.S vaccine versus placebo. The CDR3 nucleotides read TGTGCCAGCAGCATAAACAGGGAGGCTAACTATGGCTACACCTTC. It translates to CASSINREANYGYTF.